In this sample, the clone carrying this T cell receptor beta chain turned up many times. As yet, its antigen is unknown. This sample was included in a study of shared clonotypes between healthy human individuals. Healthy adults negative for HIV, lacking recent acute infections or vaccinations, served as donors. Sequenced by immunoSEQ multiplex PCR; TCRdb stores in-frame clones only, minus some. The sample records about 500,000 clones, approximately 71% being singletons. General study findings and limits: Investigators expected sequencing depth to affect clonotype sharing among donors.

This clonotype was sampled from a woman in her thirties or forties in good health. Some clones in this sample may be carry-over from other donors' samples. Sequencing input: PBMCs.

Written as DNA, the CDR3 is TGTGCCAGCAGCGTAGGGGATCTTGGGGAGCAGTTCTTC. Amino acid sequence: CASSVGDLGEQFF. The chain joins TRBV9 to TRBJ2-1; D call uncertain. CDR3 length: 13 residues. V was shortened by 0 bases and J by 10 bases, with 11 bases between the two germline ends. Germline lookup yields CDR1 SGDLS and CDR2 YYNGEE.